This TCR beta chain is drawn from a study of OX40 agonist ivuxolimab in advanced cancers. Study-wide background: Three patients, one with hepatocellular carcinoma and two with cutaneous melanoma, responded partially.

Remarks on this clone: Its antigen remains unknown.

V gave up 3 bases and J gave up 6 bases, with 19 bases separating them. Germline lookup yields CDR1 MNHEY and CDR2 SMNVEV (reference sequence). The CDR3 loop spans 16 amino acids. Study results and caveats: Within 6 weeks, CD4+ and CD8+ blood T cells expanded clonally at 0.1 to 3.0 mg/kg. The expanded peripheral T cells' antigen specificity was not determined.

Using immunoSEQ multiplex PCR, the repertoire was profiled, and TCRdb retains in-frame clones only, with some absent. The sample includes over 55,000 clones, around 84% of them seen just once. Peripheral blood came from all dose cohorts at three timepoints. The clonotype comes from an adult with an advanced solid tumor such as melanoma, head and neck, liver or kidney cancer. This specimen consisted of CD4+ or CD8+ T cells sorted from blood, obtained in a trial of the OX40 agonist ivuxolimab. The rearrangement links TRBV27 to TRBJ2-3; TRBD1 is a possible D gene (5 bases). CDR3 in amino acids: CASSFGLPGQWDTQYF. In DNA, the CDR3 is TGTGCCAGCAGTTTCGGGCTACCAGGGCAATGGGATACGCAGTATTTT.